Below are 20 T cell receptor beta chains sequenced from a single sample in a study of blood T cell repertoires in COVID-19. Generated by immunoSEQ multiplex PCR, the TCRdb table keeps only in-frame clones and is missing some. The sample has approximately 490,000 clones; roughly nine tenths are singletons. Material for sequencing was PBMCs or T cells enriched from blood (not recorded which). The receptors derive from a woman under 30 who had recovered from COVID-19.

V usage is TRBV7-2 and J usage is TRBJ1-2, with D possibly being TRBD1 (5 bases). Trimming pared 5 bases from V and 6 bases from J, leaving 13 bases between. Germline loops: CDR1 SGHTA, CDR2 FQGNSA. The CDR3 runs 13 residues. CDR3 loop: CASSAHPRDGYTF. In DNA form, the CDR3 reads TGTGCCAGCAGCGCGCACCCCAGGGATGGCTACACCTTC.

CDR3 in DNA: TGTGCCACCTGCGGAACGAGGGGGTTTTTCCCTCTAGCCAAAAACATTCAGTACTTC. This sequence encodes CATCGTRGFFPLAKNIQYF. V and J are TRBV24-1 and TRBJ2-4, with D possibly matching TRBD1 (6 bases). V was trimmed by 9 bases and J by 0 bases, leaving 26 bases between them. CDR1 is KGHDR, CDR2 SFDVKD, per germline. The CDR3 consists of 19 residues.

The V and J genes are TRBV19 and TRBJ2-5; 7 nucleotides agree with TRBD2. This CDR3 spans 16 amino acids. Germline CDR1 and CDR2: LNHDA and SQIVND (reference sequence). The V segment lost 7 bases and the J segment 5 bases; nucleotides outside the gene matches: 16. Here the CDR3 reads CASKPSGRAPVETQYF. CDR3 sequence (DNA): TGTGCCAGTAAACCCTCGGGGAGGGCCCCGGTGGAGACCCAGTACTTC.

The chain has TRBV5-1 and TRBJ1-2; 9 nucleotides agree with TRBD1. The germline CDR1 and CDR2 sequences are SGHRS and YFSETQ. The length of the CDR3 is 13 residues. After removal of 3 bases from V and 8 bases from J, the junction contained 5 bases not matched to a gene. CDR3: CASSSGTGQGYTF. The CDR3 DNA follows: TGCGCCAGCAGCTCCGGGACAGGGCAAGGCTACACCTTC.

The genes are TRBV2 and TRBJ1-3, with no clear D. Germline-derived CDR1 and CDR2 are SNHLY and FYNNEI. V dropped 7 bases and J dropped 0 bases, with 13 bases sitting between them. CDR3 length equals 15 residues. In nucleotides, the CDR3 is TGTGCCAGCACCCCGGAGTCCGGCTCTGGAAACACCATATATTTT. Translating it yields CASTPESGSGNTIYF.

The chain has TRBV7-3 and TRBJ1-3; TRBD1 agrees at 7 bases. CDR1 and CDR2 from the germline V gene are SGHTA and FQGTGA. The CDR3 has 14 residues. Trimming cost V 5 bases and J 7 bases; bases outside gene matches: 8. CDR3 residues: CASSAGGSGNTIYF. CDR3 coding DNA: TGTGCCAGCAGCGCAGGGGGTTCGGGCAACACCATATATTTT.

Only a few counts were recorded for this clone. This chain joins TRBV9 and TRBJ2-1; D unclear. Trimming removed 7 bases from V and 8 bases from J, with 13 bases in between. Germline V CDR1 and CDR2: SGDLS, YYNGEE. The CDR3 is made up of 12 amino acids. For the CDR3, the DNA is TGTGCCAGCGCCCTTTTTGGAGATGAGCAGTTCTTC. Amino acid sequence: CASALFGDEQFF.

This clone was seen only a few times. The genes are TRBV5-6 and TRBJ1-1, with D tentatively TRBD1 (6 bases). The CDR3 has 13 amino acids. Germline values: CDR1 SGHDT, CDR2 YYEEEE. V lost 4 bases and J 3 bases, leaving 10 bases between the germline ends. The CDR3 loop is CASSVTGYTEAFF. DNA for the CDR3: TGTGCCAGCAGCGTGACAGGTTACACTGAAGCTTTCTTT.

This chain connects TRBV15 to TRBJ1-1, with D hard to call. Germline CDR1 and CDR2: LNHNV and YYDKDF (reference sequence). The CDR3 spans 15 residues. V was cut by 4 bases and J by 1 base, with 13 bases left in between. The CDR3, as DNA: TGTGCCACCAGCACCTGGAGAGGTAGGAACACTGAAGCTTTCTTT. Translating it yields CATSTWRGRNTEAFF.

The sample holds one count of this clone. V usage is TRBV5-1 and J usage is TRBJ2-5; TRBD1 aligns across 8 bases. V shed 6 bases, J shed 1 base, and the junction held 11 bases outside the gene matches. Germline CDR1 is SGHRS and CDR2 is YFSETQ. The length of the CDR3 is 16 residues. The CDR3 sequence is CASKGQASLLQETQYF. CDR3 nucleotide sequence: TGCGCCAGCAAGGGACAGGCCTCACTTCTCCAAGAGACCCAGTACTTC.

This clone was seen a handful of times. This rearrangement joins TRBV19 to TRBJ1-3; D is undetermined. The germline V and J ends were trimmed by 0 bases and 4 bases, with 7 bases remaining between them. CDR1 LNHDA and CDR2 SQIVND come from the germline V gene (reference sequence). The CDR3 totals 14 residues. CDR3 nucleotides: TGTGCCAGTAGTATAGACGGAGGAGGAAACACCATATATTTT. Encoded protein: CASSIDGGGNTIYF.

This chain links TRBV7-9 with TRBJ2-1, with 8 bases lining up with TRBD1. The CDR3 contains 15 residues. Germline loops: CDR1 SEHNR, CDR2 FQNEAQ (reference sequence). V lost 2 bases, J lost 6 bases, and 6 bases stayed unmatched. The CDR3 is CASSLSWTGSNEQFF. CDR3 bases: TGTGCCAGCAGCTTATCCTGGACAGGGAGCAATGAGCAGTTCTTC.

CDR3 region: CASSLGARGNQPQHF. As DNA, the CDR3 is TGTGCCAGCAGCTTAGGAGCCCGTGGCAATCAGCCCCAGCATTTT. The rearrangement uses TRBV7-2 and TRBJ1-5; D not certain. CDR3 length: 15 residues. Germline loops: CDR1 SGHTA, CDR2 FQGNSA. V lost 1 base and J 2 bases, leaving 9 bases between the germline ends.

Written as DNA, the CDR3 is TGTGCCAGCAGTTTATTTTTTCCTGGACACGTTAGCAATCAGCCCCAGCATTTT. It translates to CASSLFFPGHVSNQPQHF. The rearrangement links TRBV27 to TRBJ1-5; D is perhaps TRBD1 (5 bases). The CDR3 is made up of 18 amino acids. The V and J ends lost 1 base and 0 bases respectively, with 16 bases between them. The germline CDR1 and CDR2 sequences are MNHEY and SMNVEV (reference sequence).

This chain uses TRBV5-1 with TRBJ2-1; D might be TRBD1 (5 bases). The ends were cut back, 1 base at V and 3 bases at J, with 8 bases in the middle. CDR1 and CDR2 from the germline V gene are SGHRS and YFSETQ. The CDR3 runs to 14 residues. The CDR3 nucleotides are TGCGCCAGCAGCTTGCCAGGGAACTACAATGAGCAGTTCTTC. As protein: CASSLPGNYNEQFF.

The CDR3 region is CASSPTGLVSGNTIYF. CDR3 nucleotides: TGTGCCAGCAGCCCGACAGGGCTGGTATCTGGAAACACCATATATTTT. This sequence joins TRBV7-8 and TRBJ1-3, with 7 bases aligning to TRBD1. Losses at the gene ends were 5 bases for V and 1 base for J; bases not matched to a gene: 8. Germline V gene data show CDR1 as SGHVS and CDR2 as FQNEAQ. The CDR3 sequence is 16 residues long.

The J gene is TRBJ1-2, the V gene TRBV29-1; 9 nucleotides line up with TRBD1. Trimming took 7 bases from V and 6 from J; bases not matched to a gene: 3. This CDR3 is 11 amino acids long. Germline CDR1 is SQVTM and CDR2 is ANQGSEA. The CDR3: CSGGQGNGYTF. CDR3 coding DNA: TGCAGCGGGGGACAGGGAAATGGCTACACCTTC. The entire variable domain, with the rest obtained from reference TRBV29-1 and TRBJ1-2, is as follows: SAVISQKPSRDICQRGTSLTIQCQVDSQVTMMFWYRQQPGQSLTLIATANQGSEATYESGFVIDKFPISRPNLTFSTLTVSNMSPEDSSIYLCSGGQGNGYTFGSGTRLTVV.

The chain has TRBV19 and TRBJ1-1, with 7 nucleotides matching TRBD1. CDR3 length equals 15 residues. V lost 5 bases, J lost 5 bases, and 11 bases stayed unmatched. CDR1 is LNHDA, CDR2 SQIVND, per germline (reference sequence). The DNA of the CDR3 is TGTGCCAGTAGTCTCTCGGACAGGTGGAGGACTGAAGCTTTCTTT. This translates into CASSLSDRWRTEAFF.

The chain couples TRBV29-1 to TRBJ1-2, with 10 nucleotides matching TRBD1. The ends lost 6 bases at V and 3 bases at J; junction bases unmatched: 10. Germline V gene sequence: CDR1 SQVTM, CDR2 ANQGSEA. The CDR3 spans 15 residues. This chain's CDR3 is CSVSLTGGNDYGYTF. The CDR3 DNA reads TGCAGCGTCTCCTTGACAGGGGGCAACGACTATGGCTACACCTTC. The variable domain in full, completed from reference TRBV29-1 and TRBJ1-2, reads SAVISQKPSRDICQRGTSLTIQCQVDSQVTMMFWYRQQPGQSLTLIATANQGSEATYESGFVIDKFPISRPNLTFSTLTVSNMSPEDSSIYLCSVSLTGGNDYGYTFGSGTRLTVV.

The V gene is TRBV2, the J gene TRBJ2-1; 8 bases map to TRBD1. The CDR3 length is 15 residues. Looked up from germline, CDR1 is SNHLY and CDR2 is FYNNEI. With V trimmed by 5 bases and J by 7 bases, 10 bases remained unmatched. The DNA of the CDR3 is TGTGCCAGCAGTCCCCAAGGACAGGGTTGGAATGAGCAGTTCTTC. Translation gives CASSPQGQGWNEQFF.